These 21 T cell receptor beta chains were all obtained from the same sample, sequenced in a study of CD8 T cells in ankylosing spondylitis. No cognate antigen is known for these TCRs. MiXCR, run by TCRdb on the 5' RACE reads, gives a single entry per CDR3 protein. Here the sample spans 350,000 to 550,000 distinct CDR3 sequences, more than 25% being singletons. Findings of the study overall: A TCR beta motif of about eight highly homologous variants appeared characteristic of ankylosing spondylitis blood.

Sequencing was carried out using blood, either unsorted or a sorted T cell fraction (not recorded which). These receptors all come from a male donor with ankylosing spondylitis.

This clonotype was counted only a few times. This chain joins TRBV6-2 or TRBV6-3 and TRBJ1-2, with a weak D call TRBD1 (6 bases). The V gene lost 10 bases and the J gene lost 4 bases, with 16 bases spanning the gap. This CDR3 spans 13 amino acids. The germline V gene encodes CDR1 MNHEY and CDR2 SVGEGT. CDR3 DNA: TGTGCCACCAGCCCGGGACACAGCTATGGCTACACCTTC. This codes for CATSPGHSYGYTF.

CDR3 amino acids: CASSSGPARTNEKLFF. The CDR3 DNA follows: TGTGCCAGCAGCTCCGGTCCCGCGAGGACTAATGAAAAACTGTTTTTT. The chain combines TRBV7-2 with TRBJ1-4; D gene unclear. The germline V gene has CDR1 SGHTA and CDR2 FQGNSA. V lost 4 bases and J lost 2, with 14 bases in between. There are 16 residues in the CDR3. Using reference TRBV7-2 and TRBJ1-4 for the parts outside the CDR3, the full variable domain is GAGVSQSPSNKVTEKGKDVELRCDPISGHTALYWYRQSLGQGLEFLIYFQGNSAPDKSGLPSDRFSAERTGGSVSTLTIQRTQQEDSAVYLCASSSGPARTNEKLFFGSGTQLSVL.

This clonotype has just a few counts. The J gene is TRBJ1-4, the V gene TRBV20-1; D not certain. V lost 5 bases and J lost 8, with 15 bases in between. This CDR3 has 13 residues. The germline gives CDR1 DFQATT, CDR2 SNEGSKA (reference sequence). The DNA for the CDR3 is TGCAGTGCTTGGGCGACAAACGACGAAAAACTGTTTTTT. Protein: CSAWATNDEKLFF.

Written as DNA, the CDR3 is TGCAGTGCTAGGAACACGGCGGGGCCCGGGGATACGCAGTATTTT. This sequence encodes CSARNTAGPGDTQYF. This chain links TRBV20-1 with TRBJ2-3, with a possible D match to TRBD2 (6 bases). The germline CDR1 and CDR2 sequences are DFQATT and SNEGSKA (reference sequence). Trimming stripped 3 bases from V and 6 bases from J, with 19 bases between. CDR3 size: 15 residues.

This chain links TRBV11-2 with TRBJ2-3, with D maybe TRBD1 (6 bases). The CDR3 has 19 amino acids. Looked up from germline, CDR1 is SGHAT and CDR2 is FQNNGV. V lost 4 bases, J lost 0 bases, and 23 bases lay in between. The CDR3 bases are TGTGCCAGCAGCTCACCCGTATTCCTAGGGGGAAGGAGCACAGATACGCAGTATTTT. Its protein product is CASSSPVFLGGRSTDTQYF.

The rearrangement links TRBV20-1 to TRBJ2-3, with D possibly being TRBD1 (6 bases). CDR3 length: 12 residues. Per the germline V gene, CDR1 is DFQATT and CDR2 is SNEGSKA (reference sequence). V gave up 0 bases and J gave up 7 bases, with 8 bases separating them. In DNA, the CDR3 is TGCAGTGCTAGAGATAGGGGGAATACGCAGTATTTT. Translation gives CSARDRGNTQYF.

The chain uses TRBV11-2 and TRBJ2-2, with D perhaps TRBD2 (6 bases). The CDR3 runs 19 residues. Germline CDR1 and CDR2: SGHAT and FQNNGV. Trimming removed 1 base at V and 1 base at J, with 19 bases between. The CDR3, as DNA: TGTGCCAGCAGCTTAGGAGTCGGGAGCGTGTCAAAGAACACCGGGGAGCTGTTTTTT. Translation: CASSLGVGSVSKNTGELFF.

V and J are TRBV15 and TRBJ2-3, with TRBD2 matching over 7 bases. This CDR3 is built from 16 residues. Germline lookup yields CDR1 LNHNV and CDR2 YYDKDF (reference sequence). The V segment lost 5 bases and the J segment 4 bases; nucleotides outside the gene matches: 12. CDR3 sequence (DNA): TGTGCCACCAGCGGGGTAACTAGCGTGGTTCCAGATACGCAGTATTTT. Encoded protein: CATSGVTSVVPDTQYF.

The chain couples TRBV5-1 to TRBJ2-2, with 11 bases matching TRBD2. This CDR3 is built from 14 residues. V lost 7 bases and J lost 6; bases outside the gene matches: 5. From germline, CDR1 is SGHRS and CDR2 YFSETQ. CDR3 coding DNA: TGCGCCAGCTACACTAGCGGGAGCCCCGGGGAGCTGTTTTTT. Protein product: CASYTSGSPGELFF.

The sample holds a few counts of this clonotype. The chain is built from TRBV18 and TRBJ2-7, with no clear D. The V gene lost 4 bases and the J gene lost 2 bases, with 12 bases spanning the gap. CDR1 is KGHSH, CDR2 LQKENI, per germline. There are 14 residues in the CDR3. In DNA, the CDR3 is TGTGCCAGCTCACTGGGCAGGTCTACCTACGAGCAGTACTTC. Amino acids: CASSLGRSTYEQYF.

The chain combines TRBV5-1 with TRBJ2-1, with 11 bases fitting TRBD2. This CDR3 has 15 amino acids. V gave up 2 bases and J gave up 8 bases; unmatched junction bases: 6. Germline V gene lookup returns CDR1 SGHRS and CDR2 YFSETQ. The CDR3 loop is CASSFGLAGGDEQFF. The CDR3 bases are TGCGCCAGCAGCTTCGGCCTAGCGGGAGGCGATGAGCAGTTCTTC. The full variable domain, in which reference TRBV5-1 and TRBJ2-1 provide the parts outside the CDR3, is KAGVTQTPRYLIKTRGQQVTLSCSPISGHRSVSWYQQTPGQGLQFLFEYFSETQRNKGNFPGRFSGRQFSNSRSEMNVSTLELGDSALYLCASSFGLAGGDEQFFGPGTRLTVL.

The chain recombines TRBV20-1 with TRBJ2-7; D unclear. The germline V and J ends were trimmed by 0 bases and 3 bases, with 15 bases remaining between them. The CDR3 extends over 15 amino acids. Per the germline V gene, CDR1 is DFQATT and CDR2 is SNEGSKA (reference sequence). The CDR3 is CSARDYTRLNYEQYF. DNA for the CDR3: TGCAGTGCTAGAGATTACACGAGGCTGAACTACGAGCAGTACTTC.

The table lists this clonotype with a few counts. The chain employs TRBV5-5 and TRBJ2-7, with a weak D call TRBD1 (6 bases). The germline V and J ends were trimmed by 0 bases and 2 bases, with 12 bases remaining between them. The CDR3 totals 15 residues. Germline lookup yields CDR1 SGHKS and CDR2 YYEKEE (reference sequence). DNA for the CDR3: TGTGCCAGCAGCTTGGCCACCACAGGGACCTACGAGCAGTACTTC. Protein: CASSLATTGTYEQYF. Using reference TRBV5-5 and TRBJ2-7 for the parts outside the CDR3, the full variable domain is DAGVTQSPTHLIKTRGQQVTLRCSPISGHKSVSWYQQVLGQGPQFIFQYYEKEERGRGNFPDRFSARQFPNYSSELNVNALLLGDSALYLCASSLATTGTYEQYFGPGTRLTVT.

The chain carries TRBV20-1 and TRBJ2-2, with unresolved D. Germline CDR1 is DFQATT and CDR2 is SNEGSKA (reference sequence). Trimming removed 0 bases from V and 7 bases from J, with 12 bases in between. The CDR3 extends over 14 amino acids. This CDR3 reads CSARENAQGGELFF. CDR3 sequence (DNA): TGCAGTGCTAGAGAGAACGCTCAAGGCGGGGAGCTGTTTTTT.

This rearrangement joins TRBV12-3 or TRBV12-4 to TRBJ1-5; perhaps TRBD1 as D (5 bases). With 7 bases removed from V and 6 bases from J, the gap between germline ends came to 13 bases. There are 13 residues in the CDR3. DNA for the CDR3: TGTGCCAGCAACCCCGGGAGGGGTCAGCCCCAGCATTTT. It encodes CASNPGRGQPQHF.

This clonotype was found a few times. The rearrangement uses TRBV12-3 or TRBV12-4 and TRBJ2-7, with D tentatively TRBD2 (6 bases). This CDR3 has 13 residues. Trimming left V 8 bases short and J 4 bases short, with 15 bases between. The CDR3: CASLKAGRYEQYF. The CDR3 coding sequence is TGTGCCAGCCTGAAGGCAGGGAGGTACGAGCAGTACTTC.

This clonotype appeared a few times. The chain links TRBV20-1 to TRBJ1-4; tentatively, D is TRBD1 (6 bases). V gave up 2 bases and J gave up 5 bases, with 12 bases separating them. Germline V gene data show CDR1 as DFQATT and CDR2 as SNEGSKA (reference sequence). CDR3 length: 14 amino acids. The CDR3 sequence: CSARHEQGNEKLFF. For the CDR3, the DNA is TGCAGTGCTAGACATGAACAGGGCAATGAAAAACTGTTTTTT.

The rearrangement links TRBV20-1 to TRBJ2-2; a weak D match, TRBD2 (6 bases). V lost 1 base to trimming and J lost 4 bases, with 10 bases between them. Per germline, CDR1 DFQATT and CDR2 SNEGSKA (reference sequence). The CDR3 extends over 14 amino acids. The CDR3: CSARVGSATGELFF. CDR3 bases: TGCAGTGCTAGAGTCGGGAGCGCCACCGGGGAGCTGTTTTTT.

This clonotype was found many times. The chain couples TRBV10-3 to TRBJ2-2; D gene ambiguous. V lost 10 bases, J lost 1 base, and 7 bases lay in between. CDR1 is ENHRY and CDR2 is SYGVKD in the germline V gene. The length of the CDR3 is 12 residues. The CDR3: CATGENTGELFF. The CDR3 DNA follows: TGTGCCACCGGAGAGAACACCGGGGAGCTGTTTTTT.

The chain couples TRBV24-1 to TRBJ2-3; no firm D call. V gave up 2 bases and J gave up 0 bases, with 5 bases separating them. CDR3 length equals 14 residues. From germline, CDR1 is KGHDR and CDR2 SFDVKD. Written as DNA, the CDR3 is TGTGCCACCAGTGATTGGGATAGCACAGATACGCAGTATTTT. As protein: CATSDWDSTDTQYF.

This clonotype was observed a few times. The chain uses TRBV20-1 and TRBJ2-7; D is possibly TRBD1 or TRBD2 (5 bases each). V lost 5 bases and J lost 2, with 16 bases in between. The CDR3 totals 14 residues. Germline lookup yields CDR1 DFQATT and CDR2 SNEGSKA (reference sequence). The CDR3 region has the DNA TGCAGTGCTTTCAACCGGGACCGAACCTACGAGCAGTACTTC. As protein: CSAFNRDRTYEQYF.